The rows below give T cell receptor beta chains drawn from one sample of a study of blood T cell repertoires in COVID-19. This table comes from immunoSEQ multiplex PCR, and its TCRdb copy is limited to in-frame clones, with some not included. The sample carries about 210,000 clones, around 84% recorded once. The sequenced sample was PBMCs or T cells enriched from blood (not recorded which). All receptors come from a woman in her thirties who had been exposed to COVID-19. The CDR3 runs from the conserved cysteine through the conserved F or W. A D gene is named only where the DNA matches it firmly. Some rows have no size entry. The others give once, few or many, or a class for an expanded clone.

CASSWPSGGTLAKNIQYF TGTGCCAGTAGTTGGCCTAGCGGGGGCACCTTAGCCAAAAACATTCAGTACTTC TRBD2 TRBJ2-4 TRBV19 .
CASSSSILMNQPQHF TGTGCCAGCAGCTCAAGCATACTGATGAATCAGCCCCAGCATTTT . TRBJ1-5 TRBV7-2 .
CASSFTGDTEAFF TGTGCCAGCAGCTTCACAGGGGACACTGAAGCTTTCTTT TRBD1 TRBJ1-1 TRBV7-2 .
CASSPGMGTDTEAFF TGTGCCAGCTCACCAGGAATGGGTACAGACACTGAAGCTTTCTTT . TRBJ1-1 TRBV18 .
CATSRDLNSLAGVEKLFF TGTGCCACCAGCAGAGATCTTAACTCGCTGGCAGGGGTTGAAAAACTGTTTTTT . TRBJ1-4 TRBV15 .
CASSLGLAGGLEQYF TGTGCCAGCAGCTTAGGCTTAGCGGGGGGGCTCGAGCAGTACTTC TRBD2 TRBJ2-7 TRBV7-2 .
CASIGGRGAKNIQYF TGTGCCAGCATTGGGGGCCGTGGAGCCAAAAACATTCAGTACTTC . TRBJ2-4 TRBV5-6 .
CASSPRTGLHSGNTIYF TGTGCCAGCAGCCCCCGGACAGGCCTACACTCTGGAAACACCATATATTTT TRBD1 TRBJ1-3 TRBV7-2 .
CASSALVRDTQYF TGTGCCAGCAGCGCGCTGGTCCGGGATACGCAGTATTTT . TRBJ2-3 TRBV2 .
CASSPILTGGGYGYTF TGTGCCAGCAGTCCGATTCTCACAGGGGGCGGCTATGGCTACACCTTC TRBD1 TRBJ1-2 TRBV27 .
CASSLSSTQGAVGYTF TGTGCCAGCAGCCTAAGTTCGACACAGGGGGCAGTTGGCTACACCTTC TRBD1 TRBJ1-2 TRBV3-1/TRBV3-2 few
CASSPGDRTQYF TGTGCCAGTAGTCCCGGGGATCGTACGCAGTATTTT . TRBJ2-3 TRBV19 .
CASSQDPGGTYNSPLHF TGTGCCAGCAGCCAAGATCCGGGGGGTACGTATAATTCACCCCTCCACTTT . TRBJ1-6 TRBV3-1/TRBV3-2 .
CASSRSTGDLLNTGELFF TGTGCCAGCAGCCGATCGACAGGGGATCTATTGAACACCGGGGAGCTGTTTTTT TRBD1 TRBJ2-2 TRBV6-6 .
CASSLGLADYNEQFF TGCGCCAGCAGCCTCGGACTAGCGGATTACAATGAGCAGTTCTTC TRBD2 TRBJ2-1 TRBV5-1 .
CASSPPFTGTYGYTF TGTGCCAGCAGCCCACCATTCACAGGGACCTATGGCTACACCTTC . TRBJ1-2 TRBV5-4 many
CAISGTSGGITDTQYF TGTGCCATCAGTGGGACTAGCGGGGGTATCACAGATACGCAGTATTTT TRBD2 TRBJ2-3 TRBV10-3 .
CASSGRGGSTEAFF TGTGCCAGCAGCGGCCGGGGAGGGTCTACTGAAGCTTTCTTT . TRBJ1-1 TRBV6-6 .
CASSQGQEHQPQHF TGTGCCAGCAGCCAGGGACAGGAGCATCAGCCCCAGCATTTT TRBD1 TRBJ1-5 TRBV3-1/TRBV3-2 .
CASSLGPGGDYGYTF TGCGCCAGCAGCTTGGGCCCTGGGGGCGACTATGGCTACACCTTC . TRBJ1-2 TRBV5-1 .
CAWSVTRGQGELFF TGTGCCTGGAGTGTAACCCGGGGTCAGGGGGAGCTGTTTTTT . TRBJ2-2 TRBV30 .
CASSINRGRLYEQYF TGTGCCAGTAGTATAAACAGGGGACGACTCTACGAGCAGTACTTC TRBD1 TRBJ2-7 TRBV19 .